The 10 T cell receptor beta chains in this list originate from one sample, sequenced in a study of T cells after yellow fever vaccination. TCRdb re-analysed the 5' RACE reads in MiXCR, keeping a single row per CDR3 protein. Of about 630,000 distinct CDR3 sequences in the sample, around an eighth were seen once. Sequenced material: PBMCs, taken on the day of the yellow fever booster vaccination. The receptors were sampled from a man aged 25 to 45 who received the YFV17D yellow fever vaccine.

J is TRBJ2-7 and V is TRBV5-1; 7 bases agree with TRBD1. This CDR3 spans 14 amino acids. Germline V gives CDR1 SGHRS, CDR2 YFSETQ. V shed 0 bases and J 2 bases; nucleotides not matched to a gene: 2. CDR3 protein: CASSLGDRAYEQYF. CDR3 coding DNA: TGCGCCAGCAGCTTGGGAGACAGGGCCTACGAGCAGTACTTC.

This clonotype showed up just a few times. This chain connects TRBV7-8 to TRBJ2-1; D is unclear. V gave up 6 bases and J gave up 7 bases, with 4 bases separating them. Germline loops: CDR1 SGHVS, CDR2 FQNEAQ. This CDR3 comprises 10 residues. The CDR3 protein is CASRENEQFF. The CDR3 region has the DNA TGTGCCAGCAGGGAAAATGAGCAGTTCTTC.

The chain couples TRBV7-9 to TRBJ2-5; maybe TRBD1 (5 bases). Germline CDR1 SEHNR, CDR2 FQNEAQ (reference sequence). This CDR3 comprises 16 residues. The ends were cut back, 1 base at V and 3 bases at J, with 15 bases in the middle. The CDR3: CASSLGQGLGKETQYF. The CDR3 DNA sequence: TGTGCCAGCAGCTTAGGTCAGGGCCTCGGAAAAGAGACCCAGTACTTC.

This clonotype was observed a handful of times. The chain combines TRBV18 with TRBJ2-3; 7 positions agree with TRBD2. The CDR3 sequence is 15 residues long. Germline-derived CDR1 and CDR2 are KGHSH and LQKENI. Trimming at V came to 5 bases and at J to 4 bases, leaving 9 bases not matched to a gene. CDR3 sequence reads: CASSTKRGAADTQYF. In DNA, the CDR3 is TGTGCCAGCTCAACCAAGCGGGGCGCGGCAGATACGCAGTATTTT. Full variable domain (rest looked up from reference TRBV18 and TRBJ2-3): NAGVMQNPRHLVRRRGQEARLRCSPMKGHSHVYWYRQLPEEGLKFMVYLQKENIIDESGMPKERFSAEFPKEGPSILRIQQVVRGDSAAYFCASSTKRGAADTQYFGPGTRLTVL.

The rearrangement joins TRBV4-3 to TRBJ2-7; no firm D call. Germline assignment: CDR1 LGHNA and CDR2 YSLEER. This CDR3 has 15 residues. Trimming stripped 0 bases from V and 1 base from J, with 10 bases between. The CDR3 here is CASSQDATPSYEQYF. CDR3 coding DNA: TGCGCCAGCAGCCAAGATGCGACACCTTCCTACGAGCAGTACTTC.

This sequence joins TRBV10-3 and TRBJ1-6; D not certain. Trimming took 6 bases from V and 10 from J, leaving 16 bases between them. Germline V gene lookup returns CDR1 ENHRY and CDR2 SYGVKD. The CDR3 is 14 residues long. The CDR3 region is CAISPRPEGSPLHF. The CDR3, as DNA: TGTGCCATCAGCCCTCGACCGGAGGGCTCACCCCTCCACTTT.

The chain links TRBV20-1 to TRBJ2-1; 11 positions agree with TRBD2. The CDR3 covers 17 residues. J was trimmed by 0 bases and V by 4 bases; bases with no gene match: 8. Germline CDR1 reads DFQATT; CDR2 reads SNEGSKA (reference sequence). DNA of the CDR3: TGCAGTGCTACGGGACTAGCGGAGACACCCTCCTACAATGAGCAGTTCTTC. Translation gives CSATGLAETPSYNEQFF.

The chain carries TRBV9 and TRBJ2-5; 10 positions agree with TRBD2. The CDR3 is 15 residues long. Germline CDR1 and CDR2: SGDLS and YYNGEE. Trimming took 2 bases from V and 0 from J; bases not matched to a gene: 1. The CDR3 here is CASSVGLADQETQYF. CDR3 coding DNA: TGTGCCAGCAGCGTCGGACTAGCGGACCAAGAGACCCAGTACTTC.

This clonotype has just a few counts. The rearrangement links TRBV2 to TRBJ2-2, with 12 bases matching TRBD2. The CDR3 sequence is 14 residues long. From germline, CDR1 is SNHLY and CDR2 FYNNEI. V shed 6 bases and J 7 bases; nucleotides not matched to a gene: 3. This chain's CDR3 is CASSGLAGFGELFF. Written as DNA, the CDR3 is TGTGCCAGCAGCGGACTAGCGGGATTCGGGGAGCTGTTTTTT.

This clonotype has only a few counts. The V and J genes are TRBV12-3 or TRBV12-4 and TRBJ2-2; TRBD2 agrees at 10 bases. The trim removed 6 bases at V and 7 bases at J, leaving 5 bases unmatched. This CDR3 is 14 amino acids long. This chain's CDR3 is CASRRTSGIGELFF. The CDR3, as DNA: TGTGCCAGCAGACGTACTAGCGGGATCGGGGAGCTGTTTTTT.